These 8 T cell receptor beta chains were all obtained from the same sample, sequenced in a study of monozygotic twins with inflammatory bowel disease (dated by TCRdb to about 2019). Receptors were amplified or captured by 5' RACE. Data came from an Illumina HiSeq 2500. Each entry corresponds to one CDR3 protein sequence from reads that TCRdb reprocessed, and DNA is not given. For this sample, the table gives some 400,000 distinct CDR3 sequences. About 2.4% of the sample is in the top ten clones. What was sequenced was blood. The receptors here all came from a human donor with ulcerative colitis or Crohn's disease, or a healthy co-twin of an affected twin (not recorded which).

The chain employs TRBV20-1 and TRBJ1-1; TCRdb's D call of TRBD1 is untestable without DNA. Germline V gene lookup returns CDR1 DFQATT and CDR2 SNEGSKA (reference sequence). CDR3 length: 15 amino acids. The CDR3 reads CSATRDSQINTEAFF.

The CDR3: CASSPQGFPYEQYF. This rearrangement joins TRBV2 to TRBJ2-7; TCRdb's D call, TRBD1, is unchecked because there is no DNA. CDR1 SNHLY and CDR2 FYNNEI come from the germline V gene. The CDR3 runs to 14 residues.

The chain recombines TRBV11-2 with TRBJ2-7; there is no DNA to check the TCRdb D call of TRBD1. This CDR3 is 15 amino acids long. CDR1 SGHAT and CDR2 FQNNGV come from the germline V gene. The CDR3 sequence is CASSFTTGGPDEQYF. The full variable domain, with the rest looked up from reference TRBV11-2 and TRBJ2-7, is EAGVAQSPRYKIIEKRQSVAFWCNPISGHATLYWYQQILGQGPKLLIQFQNNGVVDDSQLPKDRFSAERLKGVDSTLKIQPAKLEDSAVYLCASSFTTGGPDEQYFGPGTRLTVT.

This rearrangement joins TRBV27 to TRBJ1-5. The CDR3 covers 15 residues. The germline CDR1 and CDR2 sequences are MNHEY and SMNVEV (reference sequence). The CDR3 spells CASLPTADSNQPQHF.

CDR3 in amino acids: CASSSTGAAPKAFF. The chain combines TRBV7-9 with TRBJ1-1; TCRdb reports TRBD1, a call that lacks DNA to check it against. The germline V gene encodes CDR1 SEHNR and CDR2 FQNEAQ (reference sequence). This CDR3 is built from 14 residues.

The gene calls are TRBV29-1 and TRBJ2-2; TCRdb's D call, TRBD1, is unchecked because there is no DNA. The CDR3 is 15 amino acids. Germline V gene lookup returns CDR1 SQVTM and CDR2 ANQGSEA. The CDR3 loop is CSVESGQTNTGELFF.

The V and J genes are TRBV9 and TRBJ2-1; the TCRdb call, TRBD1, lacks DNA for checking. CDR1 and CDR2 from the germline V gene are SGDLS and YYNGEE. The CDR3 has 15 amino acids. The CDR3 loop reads CASSSLTGNYNEQFF. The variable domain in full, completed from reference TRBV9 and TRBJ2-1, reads DSGVTQTPKHLITATGQRVTLRCSPRSGDLSVYWYQQSLDQGLQFLIQYYNGEERAKGNILERFSAQQFPDLHSELNLSSLELGDSALYFCASSSLTGNYNEQFFGPGTRLTVL.

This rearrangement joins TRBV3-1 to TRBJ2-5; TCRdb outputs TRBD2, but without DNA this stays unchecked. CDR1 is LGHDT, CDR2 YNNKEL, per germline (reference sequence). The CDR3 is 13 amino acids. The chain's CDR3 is CASSQGRVETQYF.